This record concerns one T cell receptor beta chain sequence. The source of the sample is a study of cytotoxic CD8 clonotypes in ibrutinib-treated CLL. V was shortened by 5 bases and J by 8 bases, with 9 bases between the two germline ends. CDR3 length equals 12 residues. Germline V gene sequence: CDR1 LNHDA, CDR2 SQIVND (reference sequence). Assay used: immunoSEQ multiplex PCR; TCRdb lists only in-frame clones, some missing. The data hold 150,000 to 200,000 clones, with more than 70% observed a single time. This material consisted of PBMCs, taken at disease progression, from a patient treated with ibrutinib. V and J are TRBV19 and TRBJ1-4, with D uncertain. The origin of this receptor is a human donor with chronic lymphocytic leukemia. The CDR3 bases are TGTGCCAGTAGTCTCTCCGGAGAAAAACTGTTTTTT. Translating gives CASSLSGEKLFF.